This passage covers 7 T cell receptor beta chains from one sample sequenced in a study of CD8+ T cells in alopecia areata. RNA was extracted and reverse transcribed into cDNA as the sequencing template. The protocol was immunoSEQ multiplex PCR, while the TCRdb copy is restricted to in-frame clones and leaves out a portion. There are fewer than 250,000 clones in the sample; about three fifths occur only once, and 0.69% lies in the top ten. Stated treatment: oral pan-JAK inhibitor, 5-10 mg twice daily. The sequencing here drew on CD4+ T cells sorted from blood, taken at week 4, from a patient treated with tofacitinib. These receptors originate from a human donor with alopecia areata.

In its sample, this clone was seen a few times. The gene calls are TRBV19 and TRBJ1-5, with a weak D call TRBD1 (5 bases). Germline V CDR1 and CDR2: LNHDA, SQIVND (reference sequence). The V end was cut by 1 base, the J end by 12 bases, with 10 bases between. The CDR3 sequence is 12 residues long. This chain's CDR3 is CASSIASDNQHF. CDR3 DNA sequence: TGTGCCAGTAGTATAGCCTCGGACAACCAGCATTTT.

V usage is TRBV7-9 and J usage is TRBJ2-6; D unclear. In germline, CDR1 is SEHNR, CDR2 FQNEAQ (reference sequence). The V gene lost 3 bases and the J gene lost 4 bases, with 7 bases spanning the gap. The CDR3 extends over 14 amino acids. CDR3 nucleotide sequence: TGTGCCAGCAGCTTTTTTCCCGGGGCCAACGTCCTGACTTTC. Translating it yields CASSFFPGANVLTF. Drawing the rest from reference TRBV7-9 and TRBJ2-6, the complete variable domain is DTGVSQNPRHKITKRGQNVTFRCDPISEHNRLYWYRQTLGQGPEFLTYFQNEAQLEKSRLLSDRFSAERPKGSFSTLEIQRTEQGDSAMYLCASSFFPGANVLTFGAGSRLTVL.

The chain recombines TRBV7-3 with TRBJ2-3; 7 bases map to TRBD1. The V gene's germline CDR1 is SGHTA and CDR2 FQGTGA. The CDR3 covers 15 residues. Germline trimming cut 5 bases from V and 3 bases from J; bases unmatched to any gene: 8. The CDR3 protein is CASSIRDSVTDTQYF. The DNA of the CDR3 is TGTGCCAGCAGCATCCGGGACAGTGTAACAGATACGCAGTATTTT.

V and J are TRBV28 and TRBJ1-1, with D unclear. Germline lookup yields CDR1 MDHEN and CDR2 SYDVKM. The CDR3 contains 12 residues. V was trimmed by 7 bases and J by 2 bases, leaving 8 bases between them. DNA for the CDR3: TGTGCCAGCAAAGGTTTTAACACTGAAGCTTTCTTT. It translates to CASKGFNTEAFF.

V usage is TRBV29-1 and J usage is TRBJ2-1, with D unresolved. The ends were cut back, 6 bases at V and 5 bases at J, with 5 bases in the middle. The CDR3 totals 10 residues. Germline V CDR1 and CDR2: SQVTM, ANQGSEA. CDR3 protein: CSVAHNEQFF. The DNA for the CDR3 is TGCAGCGTAGCCCACAATGAGCAGTTCTTC.

The chain has TRBV2 and TRBJ2-1, with 11 bases matching TRBD1. The ends lost 4 bases at V and 7 bases at J; junction bases unmatched: 9. The CDR3 covers 16 residues. Germline lookup yields CDR1 SNHLY and CDR2 FYNNEI. In DNA, the CDR3 is TGTGCCAGCAGTGGGTCACCGGGACAGGGGGGTAATGAGCAGTTCTTC. Residues: CASSGSPGQGGNEQFF.

This chain connects TRBV7-2 to TRBJ2-1; 9 bases fit TRBD2. Germline assignment: CDR1 SGHTA and CDR2 FQGNSA. With V trimmed by 5 bases and J by 3 bases, 5 bases remained unmatched. The CDR3 runs 15 residues. This CDR3 reads CASSAGREGYNEQFF. CDR3 bases: TGTGCCAGCAGCGCGGGGCGGGAGGGCTACAATGAGCAGTTCTTC.